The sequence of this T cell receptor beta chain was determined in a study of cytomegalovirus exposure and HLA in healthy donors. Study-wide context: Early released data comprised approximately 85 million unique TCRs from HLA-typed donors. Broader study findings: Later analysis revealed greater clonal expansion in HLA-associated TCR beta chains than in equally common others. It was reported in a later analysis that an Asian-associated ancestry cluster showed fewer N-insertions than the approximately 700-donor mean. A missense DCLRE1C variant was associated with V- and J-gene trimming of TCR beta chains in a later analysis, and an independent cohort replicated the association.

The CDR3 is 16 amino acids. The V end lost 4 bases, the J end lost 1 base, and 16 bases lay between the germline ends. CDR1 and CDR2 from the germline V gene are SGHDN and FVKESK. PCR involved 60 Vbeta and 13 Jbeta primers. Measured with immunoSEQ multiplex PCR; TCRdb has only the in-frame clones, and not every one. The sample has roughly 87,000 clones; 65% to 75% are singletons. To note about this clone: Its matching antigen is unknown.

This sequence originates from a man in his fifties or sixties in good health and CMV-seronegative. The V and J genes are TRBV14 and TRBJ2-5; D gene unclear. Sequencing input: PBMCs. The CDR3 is CASSPLLSPLQETQYF. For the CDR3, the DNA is TGTGCCAGCAGCCCCTTACTTAGCCCCCTCCAAGAGACCCAGTACTTC.